This T cell receptor (beta chain) was captured in a study of shared clonotypes between healthy human individuals. The CDR3 loop spans 14 amino acids. Germline CDR1 is SEHNR and CDR2 is FQNEAQ (reference sequence). With 6 bases clipped from V and 5 bases from J, the junction kept 7 bases outside the gene matches. Overall study results and limits: A small donor pool kept down the genetic and exposure-history diversity that was represented. Several donors held approximately 4.6% of naive CD4 clonotypes in common. Non-shared clonotypes had lower generation probabilities than those shared by all four donors. Among the subsets, naive ones generally showed larger estimated richness than memory ones.

About this clone: Its antigen is undetermined.

Profiling relied on immunoSEQ multiplex PCR, and the TCRdb table lists in-frame clones only, not all of them. Counted here are about 230,000 clones, 50% to 75% occurring once; the ten biggest clones make up roughly 11%. The chain carries TRBV7-9 and TRBJ2-5; TRBD1 matches at 9 bases. The receptor comes from a man aged 25-45 years in good health. Sequenced input: memory CD4+ T cells sorted from blood. The sample's subset: CD45RA-negative fraction. For the CDR3, the DNA is TGTGCCAGCAGTTCAACAGGGGGCGTGGAGACCCAGTACTTC. As protein: CASSSTGGVETQYF. Full variable domain (outside the CDR3, taken from reference TRBV7-9 and TRBJ2-5): DTGVSQNPRHKITKRGQNVTFRCDPISEHNRLYWYRQTLGQGPEFLTYFQNEAQLEKSRLLSDRFSAERPKGSFSTLEIQRTEQGDSAMYLCASSSTGGVETQYFGPGTRLLVL.